These 21 T cell receptor beta chains were sequenced from one sample in a study of cytomegalovirus exposure and HLA in healthy donors. Use of 60 Vbeta and 13 Jbeta primers characterized the PCR. TCRdb's table, derived via immunoSEQ multiplex PCR, lists solely in-frame clones and lacks some. The sample consists of about 140,000 clones, around 82% of them appearing once. The sample taken for sequencing was PBMCs. The receptors were gathered from a man younger than 35 in good health and CMV-seropositive.

This clone has a handful of counts. DNA of the CDR3: TGTGCCAGCTATGGTAGCGGGAGTGTGAGGTACGAGCAGTACTTC. Translated, it gives CASYGSGSVRYEQYF. The rearrangement uses TRBV2 and TRBJ2-7, with 9 nucleotides matching TRBD2. CDR1 and CDR2 from the germline V gene are SNHLY and FYNNEI. Losses at the gene ends were 8 bases for V and 4 bases for J; bases not matched to a gene: 12. The CDR3 totals 15 residues.

This chain connects TRBV7-9 to TRBJ1-4, with D maybe TRBD1 (6 bases). The germline V gene encodes CDR1 SEHNR and CDR2 FQNEAQ (reference sequence). The V end lost 7 bases, the J end lost 6 bases, and 18 bases lay between the germline ends. This CDR3 region has 15 residues. The CDR3 bases are TGTGCCAGCAATTTGGCGGGGGGGCCCGATGAAAAACTGTTTTTT. Translation gives CASNLAGGPDEKLFF.

The CDR3 nucleotides read TGTGCCAGCAGCCAAGCCGGGACTAGCGGGAGCCCCTACGAGCAGTACTTC. Protein sequence: CASSQAGTSGSPYEQYF. This chain joins TRBV7-2 and TRBJ2-7; 14 bases agree with TRBD2. The ends lost 5 bases at V and 2 bases at J; junction bases unmatched: 8. Germline V gene sequence: CDR1 SGHTA, CDR2 FQGNSA. This CDR3 is 17 amino acids long. Drawing the rest from reference TRBV7-2 and TRBJ2-7, the complete variable domain is GAGVSQSPSNKVTEKGKDVELRCDPISGHTALYWYRQSLGQGLEFLIYFQGNSAPDKSGLPSDRFSAERTGGSVSTLTIQRTQQEDSAVYLCASSQAGTSGSPYEQYFGPGTRLTVT.

Only one count was recorded for this clone. The chain employs TRBV20-1 and TRBJ1-3; 7 nucleotides align to TRBD1. This CDR3 has 11 residues. From germline, CDR1 is DFQATT and CDR2 SNEGSKA (reference sequence). Trimming at V came to 6 bases and at J to 7 bases, leaving 3 bases not matched to a gene. CDR3 protein: CSAPTGNTIYF. DNA for the CDR3: TGCAGTGCGCCGACAGGGAACACCATATATTTT.

The V gene is TRBV5-1, the J gene TRBJ1-2, with TRBD1 identical over 7 bases. Looked up from germline, CDR1 is SGHRS and CDR2 is YFSETQ. J was trimmed by 5 bases and V by 0 bases; bases with no gene match: 4. The CDR3 has 14 residues. The chain's CDR3 is CASSLEGTAYGYTF. CDR3 DNA: TGCGCCAGCAGCTTGGAAGGGACAGCTTATGGCTACACCTTC.

The chain couples TRBV28 to TRBJ2-7; the D gene is possibly TRBD2 (5 bases). Looked up from germline, CDR1 is MDHEN and CDR2 is SYDVKM. Trimming shortened V by 6 bases and J by 2 bases, and 14 bases separated the two germline ends. The length of the CDR3 is 14 residues. The CDR3 nucleotides read TGTGCCAGCAGCCGGCCAGGAGGAACCTACGAGCAGTACTTC. It specifies CASSRPGGTYEQYF. Variable domain in full (rest from reference TRBV28 and TRBJ2-7): DVKVTQSSRYLVKRTGEKVFLECVQDMDHENMFWYRQDPGLGLRLIYFSYDVKMKEKGDIPEGYSVSREKKERFSLILESASTNQTSMYLCASSRPGGTYEQYFGPGTRLTVT.

Points on this clone: Different DNA sequences within this sample yield the same CDR3. V is TRBV30 and J is TRBJ1-2, with D maybe TRBD1 (5 bases). This CDR3 spans 13 amino acids. Looked up from germline, CDR1 is GTSNPN and CDR2 is SVGIG (reference sequence). The ends were cut back, 0 bases at V and 0 bases at J, with 5 bases in the middle. DNA for the CDR3: TGTGCCTGGAGTGTAGGGGCTAACTATGGCTACACCTTC. Protein sequence: CAWSVGANYGYTF.

The chain couples TRBV27 to TRBJ2-1, with a weak D call TRBD2 (5 bases). Trimming removed 11 bases from V and 5 bases from J, with 16 bases in between. The CDR3 covers 13 residues. Germline loops: CDR1 MNHEY, CDR2 SMNVEV (reference sequence). The CDR3 coding sequence is TGTGCCGCCTCGGGGAGCGGAAACAATGAGCAGTTCTTC. This encodes CAASGSGNNEQFF.

The rearrangement joins TRBV15 to TRBJ1-4; TRBD1 matches at 8 bases. The length of the CDR3 is 14 residues. J lost 3 bases, V lost 9 bases, and 6 bases had no gene match. Germline lookup yields CDR1 LNHNV and CDR2 YYDKDF (reference sequence). Written as DNA, the CDR3 is TGTGCCACAACCCCAGGGGGCCCTAATGAAAAACTGTTTTTT. Protein product: CATTPGGPNEKLFF.

The rearrangement links TRBV5-8 to TRBJ1-3; D is unclear. Germline CDR1 is SGHTS and CDR2 is YDEGEE. This CDR3 has 15 amino acids. The V gene lost 4 bases and the J gene lost 0 bases, with 11 bases spanning the gap. The CDR3 coding sequence is TGTGCCAGCAGCCGTATCAGGTACTCTGGAAACACCATATATTTT. Translation: CASSRIRYSGNTIYF.

The gene calls are TRBV30 and TRBJ2-4, with 7 bases lining up with TRBD1. CDR3 length: 14 amino acids. The trim removed 3 bases at V and 0 bases at J, leaving 2 bases unmatched. Germline values: CDR1 GTSNPN, CDR2 SVGIG (reference sequence). The DNA of the CDR3 is TGTGCCTGGAGGGGACAGTTAGCCAAAAACATTCAGTACTTC. It is translated as CAWRGQLAKNIQYF. The full variable domain, its missing parts supplied by reference TRBV30 and TRBJ2-4, is SQTIHQWPATLVQPVGSPLSLECTVEGTSNPNLYWYRQAAGRGLQLLFYSVGIGQISSEVPQNLSASRPQDRQFILSSKKLLLSDSGFYLCAWRGQLAKNIQYFGAGTRLSVL.

J is TRBJ2-3 and V is TRBV28, with D maybe TRBD2 (6 bases). Germline CDR1 MDHEN, CDR2 SYDVKM. The CDR3 is made up of 15 amino acids. V lost 4 bases to trimming and J lost 4 bases, with 15 bases between them. The CDR3 sequence: CASSSDPGLSDTQYF. CDR3 coding DNA: TGTGCCAGCAGTTCTGACCCGGGACTTTCAGATACGCAGTATTTT. The full variable domain, its missing parts supplied by reference TRBV28 and TRBJ2-3, is DVKVTQSSRYLVKRTGEKVFLECVQDMDHENMFWYRQDPGLGLRLIYFSYDVKMKEKGDIPEGYSVSREKKERFSLILESASTNQTSMYLCASSSDPGLSDTQYFGPGTRLTVL.

The chain is built from TRBV7-2 and TRBJ2-7, with 8 bases aligning to TRBD2. V dropped 4 bases and J dropped 5; count of bases not matched to a gene: 10. The germline CDR1 and CDR2 sequences are SGHTA and FQGNSA. The length of the CDR3 is 15 residues. CDR3 residues: CASSSAGAGLNEQYF. DNA for the CDR3: TGTGCCAGCAGCTCAGCGGGAGCGGGTCTAAACGAGCAGTACTTC.

The CDR3 protein is CASSLSQGAQDGYTF. The CDR3 DNA is TGTGCCAGCAGCTTAAGTCAGGGGGCGCAGGATGGCTACACCTTC. The V gene is TRBV7-9, the J gene TRBJ1-2; the match to TRBD1 covers 8 bases. V shed 2 bases and J 6 bases; nucleotides not matched to a gene: 8. This CDR3 has 15 residues. The germline gives CDR1 SEHNR, CDR2 FQNEAQ (reference sequence).

This rearrangement joins TRBV5-1 to TRBJ2-1; 9 bases match TRBD2. CDR3 size: 14 residues. The V segment lost 0 bases and the J segment 13 bases; nucleotides outside the gene matches: 8. Germline-derived CDR1 and CDR2 are SGHRS and YFSETQ. In DNA, the CDR3 is TGCGCCAGCAGCTTGGGGGTTTTAGCGGGAGCCCAGTTCTTC. Its translation is CASSLGVLAGAQFF.

J is TRBJ2-3 and V is TRBV19; 10 bases align to TRBD2. The CDR3 has 17 residues. CDR1 and CDR2 (germline): LNHDA, SQIVND (reference sequence). The trim removed 6 bases at V and 1 base at J, leaving 10 bases unmatched. CDR3 residues: CASSLFIAGGGTDTQYF. The DNA for the CDR3 is TGTGCCAGTAGCCTCTTCATAGCGGGAGGAGGCACAGATACGCAGTATTTT.

This clone was seen only once. V usage is TRBV27 and J usage is TRBJ2-7; the match to TRBD1 covers 7 bases. V gave up 1 base and J gave up 0 bases; unmatched junction bases: 12. Per the germline V gene, CDR1 is MNHEY and CDR2 is SMNVEV (reference sequence). The CDR3 covers 18 residues. Written as DNA, the CDR3 is TGTGCCAGCAGTTTATGGGGGAAGAGGGGGCGTGCCTCCTACGAGCAGTACTTC. Translated: CASSLWGKRGRASYEQYF.

The chain is built from TRBV6-6 and TRBJ2-2; 10 nucleotides agree with TRBD1. V lost 4 bases and J lost 6; bases outside the gene matches: 8. This CDR3 is 16 amino acids long. In germline, CDR1 is MNHNY, CDR2 SVGAGI (reference sequence). The CDR3 spells CASSSADRGTPGELFF. CDR3 DNA: TGTGCCAGCAGTTCCGCGGACAGGGGGACACCCGGGGAGCTGTTTTTT.

The table lists this clone with a count of one. The CDR3 spells CASSLVHGYEQYF. In DNA, the CDR3 is TGTGCCAGCAGCTTAGTCCACGGCTACGAGCAGTACTTC. The gene calls are TRBV7-9 and TRBJ2-7, with D hard to call. This CDR3 region has 13 residues. V was trimmed by 1 base and J by 3 bases, leaving 7 bases between them. In germline, CDR1 is SEHNR, CDR2 FQNEAQ (reference sequence).

This clone appeared a few times. This chain uses TRBV28 with TRBJ2-7; no reliable D call. The CDR3 consists of 15 residues. CDR1 is MDHEN, CDR2 SYDVKM, per germline. V was cut by 0 bases and J by 6 bases, with 15 bases left in between. The CDR3 coding sequence is TGTGCCAGCAGTTTATGGGGCCAGTCCCTGGGCGAGCAGTACTTC. Translation gives CASSLWGQSLGEQYF.

This rearrangement joins TRBV15 to TRBJ2-5; D remains unclear. The germline V and J ends were trimmed by 0 bases and 4 bases, with 12 bases remaining between them. CDR3 length equals 15 residues. Looked up from germline, CDR1 is LNHNV and CDR2 is YYDKDF (reference sequence). CDR3 sequence reads: CATSRDVAPGETQYF. For the CDR3, the DNA is TGTGCCACCAGCAGAGATGTGGCCCCGGGAGAGACCCAGTACTTC.